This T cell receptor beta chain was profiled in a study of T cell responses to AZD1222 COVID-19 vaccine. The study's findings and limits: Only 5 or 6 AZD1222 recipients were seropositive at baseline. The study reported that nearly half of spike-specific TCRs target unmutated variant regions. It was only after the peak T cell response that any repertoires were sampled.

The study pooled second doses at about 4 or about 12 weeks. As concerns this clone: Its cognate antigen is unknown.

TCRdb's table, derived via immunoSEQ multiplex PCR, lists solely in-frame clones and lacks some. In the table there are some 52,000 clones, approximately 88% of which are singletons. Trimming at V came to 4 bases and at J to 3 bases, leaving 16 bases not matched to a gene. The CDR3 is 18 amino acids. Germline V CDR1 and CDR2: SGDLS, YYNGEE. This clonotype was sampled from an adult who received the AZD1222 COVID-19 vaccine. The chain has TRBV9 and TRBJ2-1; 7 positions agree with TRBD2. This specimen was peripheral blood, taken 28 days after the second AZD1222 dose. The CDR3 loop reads CASSSDARAGAGYNEQFF. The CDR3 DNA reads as TGTGCCAGCAGCTCGGACGCAAGGGCGGGAGCCGGCTACAATGAGCAGTTCTTC.